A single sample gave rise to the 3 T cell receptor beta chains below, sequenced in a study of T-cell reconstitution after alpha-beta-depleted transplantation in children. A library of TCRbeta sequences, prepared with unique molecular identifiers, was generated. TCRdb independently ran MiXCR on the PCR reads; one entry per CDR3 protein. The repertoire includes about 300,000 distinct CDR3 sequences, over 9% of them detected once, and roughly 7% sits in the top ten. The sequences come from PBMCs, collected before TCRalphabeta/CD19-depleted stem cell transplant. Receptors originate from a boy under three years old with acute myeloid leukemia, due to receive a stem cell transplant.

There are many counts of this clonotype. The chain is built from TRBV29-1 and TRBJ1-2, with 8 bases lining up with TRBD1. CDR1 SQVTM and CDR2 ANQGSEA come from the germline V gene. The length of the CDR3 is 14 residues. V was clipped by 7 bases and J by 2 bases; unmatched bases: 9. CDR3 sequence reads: CSADPRGPNYGYTF. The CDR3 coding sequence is TGCAGCGCTGACCCCAGGGGGCCGAACTATGGCTACACCTTC.

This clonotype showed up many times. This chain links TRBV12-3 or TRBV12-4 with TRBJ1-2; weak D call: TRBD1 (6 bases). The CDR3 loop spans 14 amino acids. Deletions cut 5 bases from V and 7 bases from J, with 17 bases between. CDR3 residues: CASSPTNRVGGYTF. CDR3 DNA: TGTGCCAGCAGTCCTACCAACAGGGTCGGTGGCTACACCTTC.

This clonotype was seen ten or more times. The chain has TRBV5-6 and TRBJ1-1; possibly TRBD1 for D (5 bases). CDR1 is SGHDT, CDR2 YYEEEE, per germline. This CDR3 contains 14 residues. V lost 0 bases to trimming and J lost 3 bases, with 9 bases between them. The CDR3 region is CASSLVAGDTEAFF. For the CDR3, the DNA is TGTGCCAGCAGCTTGGTTGCGGGGGACACTGAAGCTTTCTTT. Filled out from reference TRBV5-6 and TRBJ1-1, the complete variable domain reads DAGVTQSPTHLIKTRGQQVTLRCSPKSGHDTVSWYQQALGQGPQFIFQYYEEEERQRGNFPDRFSGHQFPNYSSELNVNALLLGDSALYLCASSLVAGDTEAFFGQGTRLTVV.